Shown below are 18 T cell receptor beta chains from a single sample sequenced in a study of regulatory T cells in long-lasting Graves disease. Assembly of TCR beta libraries relied on iRepertoire HTBI primers together with Arm-PCR of CDR3 regions. Using its own MiXCR run on the multiplex PCR reads, TCRdb lists one record per CDR3 protein. Of around 400,000 distinct CDR3 sequences listed, 15% are singletons. The time point denotes: newly diagnosed GD, antithyroid drugs for less than 3 months. From PBMCs, RNA was extracted and then used to make the TCR library. This sample was also put to use in a study of T cells in Graves' hyperthyroidism and ophthalmopathy.

Sequencing was performed on peripheral blood mononuclear cells (PBMCs), taken at new diagnosis, from a patient treated with antithyroid drugs. The receptor set was obtained from a woman between 35 and 50 years old with Graves disease.

This clonotype was seen more than once but under ten times. The V gene is TRBV6-2 or TRBV6-3, the J gene TRBJ2-1; 9 bases are shared with TRBD1. The CDR3 totals 13 residues. CDR1 and CDR2 (germline): MNHEY, SVGEGT. The V and J ends lost 6 bases and 7 bases, in that order; junction bases with no gene match: 4. In DNA, the CDR3 is TGTGCCAGCAGCCACGACAGGGGGAATGAGCAGTTCTTC. This gives the protein CASSHDRGNEQFF.

This clonotype was found many times. The V call is TRBV12-3 or TRBV12-4, the J call TRBJ2-2, with 8 bases lining up with TRBD2. The J segment lost 0 bases and the V segment lost 3 bases, leaving 9 bases of the junction unmatched. The CDR3 runs 18 residues. The DNA of the CDR3 is TGTGCCAGCAGTTTTTTAGCGGGAAGGGGGTCGAACACCGGGGAGCTGTTTTTT. This sequence encodes CASSFLAGRGSNTGELFF.

This clonotype was seen ten or more times. The chain combines TRBV11-2 with TRBJ2-6; 7 nucleotides align to TRBD1. V was clipped by 2 bases and J by 0 bases; unmatched bases: 13. CDR1 SGHAT and CDR2 FQNNGV come from the germline V gene. This CDR3 spans 20 amino acids. The CDR3 sequence: CASSLWYRGPIYSGANVLTF. For the CDR3, the DNA is TGTGCCAGCAGCTTATGGTACAGGGGCCCAATCTACTCTGGGGCCAACGTCCTGACTTTC.

This chain joins TRBV6-9 and TRBJ1-2; D is uncertain. Trimming cost V 3 bases and J 7 bases, with 12 bases left between them. CDR3 length: 13 residues. The germline V gene encodes CDR1 MNHGY and CDR2 SVAAGI. As DNA, the CDR3 is TGTGCCAGCAGTTACGGTGGGAAAGGTGGCTACACCTTC. It is translated as CASSYGGKGGYTF.

Ten or more counts support this clonotype. This chain uses TRBV28 with TRBJ1-4, with D perhaps TRBD1 (6 bases). Germline CDR1 is MDHEN and CDR2 is SYDVKM. CDR3 length: 14 residues. The germline V and J ends were trimmed by 6 bases and 1 base, with 9 bases remaining between them. In nucleotides, the CDR3 is TGTGCCAGCAGGCGGACAGTAACTAATGAAAAACTGTTTTTT. It translates to CASRRTVTNEKLFF. Based on the CDR3 plus reference TRBV28 and TRBJ1-4, the full variable domain is DVKVTQSSRYLVKRTGEKVFLECVQDMDHENMFWYRQDPGLGLRLIYFSYDVKMKEKGDIPEGYSVSREKKERFSLILESASTNQTSMYLCASRRTVTNEKLFFGSGTQLSVL.

The sample holds many counts of this clonotype. This chain joins TRBV27 and TRBJ2-1, with 10 bases aligning to TRBD2. Germline trimming cut 5 bases from V and 3 bases from J; bases unmatched to any gene: 4. Germline V gene lookup returns CDR1 MNHEY and CDR2 SMNVEV (reference sequence). This CDR3 spans 15 amino acids. The chain's CDR3 is CASSPRTSGYNEQFF. In nucleotides, the CDR3 is TGTGCCAGCAGTCCTCGGACTAGCGGCTACAATGAGCAGTTCTTC.

This clonotype was observed a handful of times. The V gene is TRBV6-5, the J gene TRBJ2-2; D is ambiguous. The germline V gene encodes CDR1 MNHEY and CDR2 SVGAGI. The V end lost 2 bases, the J end lost 3 bases, and 19 bases lay between the germline ends. The CDR3 extends over 18 amino acids. The CDR3 region has the DNA TGTGCCAGCAGTTACGAAAACACCGGACCAAGGGACACCGGGGAGCTGTTTTTT. This translates into CASSYENTGPRDTGELFF.

Many counts were recorded for this clonotype. The rearrangement uses TRBV30 and TRBJ2-6; 7 bases line up with TRBD2. Germline assignment: CDR1 GTSNPN and CDR2 SVGIG (reference sequence). With V trimmed by 3 bases and J by 0 bases, 8 bases remained unmatched. This CDR3 spans 17 amino acids. The CDR3 sequence is CAWRGRASHSGANVLTF. CDR3 DNA sequence: TGTGCCTGGAGAGGGAGGGCAAGCCACTCTGGGGCCAACGTCCTGACTTTC.

This clonotype was detected a few times. The gene calls are TRBV25-1 and TRBJ1-2; tentatively, D is TRBD1 (5 bases). Germline lookup yields CDR1 MGHDK and CDR2 SYGVNS. The ends were cut back, 1 base at V and 5 bases at J, with 14 bases in the middle. The length of the CDR3 is 15 residues. The CDR3 protein is CASSESGGRRYGYTF. The CDR3 nucleotides read TGTGCCAGCAGTGAATCGGGGGGACGCCGATATGGCTACACCTTC.

In this sample, this clonotype turned up a few times. V and J are TRBV7-9 and TRBJ2-7, with D perhaps TRBD1 or TRBD2 (5 bases each). The length of the CDR3 is 15 residues. Trimming pared 1 base from V and 0 bases from J, leaving 10 bases between. Looked up from germline, CDR1 is SEHNR and CDR2 is FQNEAQ (reference sequence). In nucleotides, the CDR3 is TGTGCCAGCAGCTTAGAGGCAGGGACCTCCTACGAGCAGTACTTC. Protein: CASSLEAGTSYEQYF.

This clonotype has ten or more counts. The chain recombines TRBV24-1 with TRBJ2-7, with D possibly being TRBD2 (6 bases). CDR3 size: 15 residues. Between the trimmed V and J ends, which lost 5 bases and 3 bases, there was a span of 16 bases. Germline CDR1 is KGHDR and CDR2 is SFDVKD. CDR3 protein: CATSGGLRNNYEQYF. Written as DNA, the CDR3 is TGTGCCACCAGTGGGGGACTCCGCAACAACTACGAGCAGTACTTC.

This clonotype occurred a few times. This chain connects TRBV25-1 to TRBJ2-7; D uncertain. Germline values: CDR1 MGHDK, CDR2 SYGVNS. The CDR3 extends over 12 amino acids. Trimming removed 6 bases at V and 6 bases at J, with 12 bases between. This CDR3 reads CASSWDGSEQYF. DNA of the CDR3: TGTGCCAGCAGCTGGGATGGCTCCGAGCAGTACTTC.

As for this clonotype: A much larger clone differs by one base, so this may be a read error. The V and J genes are TRBV28 and TRBJ2-1; D remains unclear. Germline CDR1 and CDR2: MDHEN and SYDVKM. This CDR3 has 15 amino acids. This CDR3 reads CASSPVFSSCNEQFF. CDR3 bases: TGTGCCAGCAGCCCAGTGTTCAGCTCCTGCAATGAGCAGTTCTTC.

This clonotype was detected ten times or more. The chain has TRBV10-3 and TRBJ1-2; D not certain. Germline V gene sequence: CDR1 ENHRY, CDR2 SYGVKD. CDR3 length equals 12 residues. V was pared by 3 bases and J by 9 bases, with 11 bases between. CDR3 nucleotides: TGTGCCATCAGTGAACCAACTGAGAGCTACACCTTC. This encodes CAISEPTESYTF.

This clonotype was recorded at least ten times. The V call is TRBV11-1, the J call TRBJ2-1; D not resolved. There are 13 residues in the CDR3. CDR1 and CDR2 (germline): SGHAT, FQDESV (reference sequence). The V end lost 5 bases, the J end lost 6 bases, and 11 bases lay between the germline ends. The DNA for the CDR3 is TGTGCCAGCAGCCAAGAGCTCCCCAATGAGCAGTTCTTC. It specifies CASSQELPNEQFF.

This rearrangement joins TRBV3-1 to TRBJ1-5; tentatively, D is TRBD1 (6 bases). This CDR3 comprises 17 residues. Looked up from germline, CDR1 is LGHDT and CDR2 is YNNKEL (reference sequence). The V end lost 4 bases, the J end lost 1 base, and 17 bases lay between the germline ends. The CDR3 coding sequence is TGTGCCAGCAGCCGAGGGACACTGGTGGGAAGCAATCAGCCCCAGCATTTT. As protein: CASSRGTLVGSNQPQHF.

The chain uses TRBV5-1 and TRBJ2-7, with a weak D call TRBD2 (6 bases). CDR1 and CDR2 from the germline V gene are SGHRS and YFSETQ. V was trimmed by 7 bases and J by 2 bases, leaving 16 bases between them. The CDR3 is 14 residues long. CDR3 bases: TGCGCCAGCCACTCGGGAGATCTACCCTACGAGCAGTACTTC. Amino acid sequence: CASHSGDLPYEQYF.

V and J are TRBV4-1 and TRBJ2-5; 10 bases map to TRBD2. Germline CDR1 MGHRA, CDR2 YSYEKL. J gave up 3 bases and V 0 bases, and 10 bases lay outside the gene matches. This CDR3 contains 18 residues. As DNA, the CDR3 is TGCGCCAGCAGCCAAGAGATCGCCCGTCTAGCGGGAGAAGAGACCCAGTACTTC. It yields the protein CASSQEIARLAGEETQYF.